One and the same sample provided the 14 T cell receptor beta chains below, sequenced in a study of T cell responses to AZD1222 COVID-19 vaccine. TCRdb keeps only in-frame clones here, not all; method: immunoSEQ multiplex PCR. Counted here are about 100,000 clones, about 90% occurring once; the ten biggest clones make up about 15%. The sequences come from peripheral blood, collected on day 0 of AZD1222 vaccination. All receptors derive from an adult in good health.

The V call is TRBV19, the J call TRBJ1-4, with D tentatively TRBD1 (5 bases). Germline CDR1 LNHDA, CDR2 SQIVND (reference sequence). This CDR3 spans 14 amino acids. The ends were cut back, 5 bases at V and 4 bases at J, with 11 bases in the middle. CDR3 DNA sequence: TGTGCCAGTAGTCCGACGGGGGGTAATGAAAAACTGTTTTTT. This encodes CASSPTGGNEKLFF.

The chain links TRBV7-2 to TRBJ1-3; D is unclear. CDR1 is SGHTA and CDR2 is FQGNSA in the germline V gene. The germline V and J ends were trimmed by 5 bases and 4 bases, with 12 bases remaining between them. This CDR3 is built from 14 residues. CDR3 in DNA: TGTGCCAGCAGCATATCGCGTGACGGAAACACCATATATTTT. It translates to CASSISRDGNTIYF.

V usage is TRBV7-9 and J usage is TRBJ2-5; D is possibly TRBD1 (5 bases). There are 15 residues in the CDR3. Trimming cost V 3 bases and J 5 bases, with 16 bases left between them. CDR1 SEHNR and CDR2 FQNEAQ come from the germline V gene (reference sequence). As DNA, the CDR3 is TGTGCCAGCAGCTTCCGTGAAGGGGATGGCGAGACCCAGTACTTC. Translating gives CASSFREGDGETQYF. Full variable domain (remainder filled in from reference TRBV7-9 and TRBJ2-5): DTGVSQNPRHKITKRGQNVTFRCDPISEHNRLYWYRQTLGQGPEFLTYFQNEAQLEKSRLLSDRFSAERPKGSFSTLEIQRTEQGDSAMYLCASSFREGDGETQYFGPGTRLLVL.

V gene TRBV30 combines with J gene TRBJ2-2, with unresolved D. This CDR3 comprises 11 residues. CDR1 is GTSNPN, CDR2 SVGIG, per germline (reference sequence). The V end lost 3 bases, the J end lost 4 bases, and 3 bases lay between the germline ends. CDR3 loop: CAWSSTGELFF. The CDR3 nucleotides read TGTGCCTGGAGCTCCACCGGGGAGCTGTTTTTT.

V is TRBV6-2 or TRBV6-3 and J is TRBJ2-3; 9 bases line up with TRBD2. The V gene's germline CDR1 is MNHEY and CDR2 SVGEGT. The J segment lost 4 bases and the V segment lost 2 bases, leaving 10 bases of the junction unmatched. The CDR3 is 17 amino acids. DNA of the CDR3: TGTGCCAGCAGTTACACTGGCGGGAGGGCCGGGGCAGATACGCAGTATTTT. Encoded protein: CASSYTGGRAGADTQYF.

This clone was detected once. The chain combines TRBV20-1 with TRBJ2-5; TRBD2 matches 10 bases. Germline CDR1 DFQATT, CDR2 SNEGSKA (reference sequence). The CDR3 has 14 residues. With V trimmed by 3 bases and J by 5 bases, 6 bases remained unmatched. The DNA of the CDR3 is TGCAGTGCTAGTAAAACTAGCGGGAAGGAGACCCAGTACTTC. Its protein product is CSASKTSGKETQYF.

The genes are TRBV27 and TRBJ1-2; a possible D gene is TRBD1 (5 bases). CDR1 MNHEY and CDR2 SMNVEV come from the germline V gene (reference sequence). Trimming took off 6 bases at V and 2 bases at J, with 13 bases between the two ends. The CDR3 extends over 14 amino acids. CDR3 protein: CASRASGHNYGYTF. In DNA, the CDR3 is TGTGCCAGCAGGGCGTCTGGACACAACTATGGCTACACCTTC.

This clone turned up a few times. This CDR3 reads CASTSNTGELFF. CDR3 in DNA: TGTGCCAGCACTTCGAACACCGGGGAGCTGTTTTTT. This rearrangement joins TRBV27 to TRBJ2-2; D remains ambiguous. This CDR3 spans 12 amino acids. V lost 7 bases and J 0 bases, leaving 3 bases between the germline ends. CDR1 is MNHEY and CDR2 is SMNVEV in the germline V gene (reference sequence).

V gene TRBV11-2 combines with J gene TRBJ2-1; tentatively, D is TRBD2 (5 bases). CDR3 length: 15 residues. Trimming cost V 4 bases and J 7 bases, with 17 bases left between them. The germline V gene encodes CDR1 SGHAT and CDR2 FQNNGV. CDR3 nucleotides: TGTGCCAGCAGCTATATAAAGGGCCCGGGAAATGAGCAGTTCTTC. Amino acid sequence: CASSYIKGPGNEQFF.

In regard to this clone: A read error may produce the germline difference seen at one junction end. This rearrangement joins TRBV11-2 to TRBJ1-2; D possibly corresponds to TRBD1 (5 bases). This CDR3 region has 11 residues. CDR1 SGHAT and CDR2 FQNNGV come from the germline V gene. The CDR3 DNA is TGTGCCAGCAGCTCCGTGGGACTACCATTCTTC. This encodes CASSSVGLPFF.

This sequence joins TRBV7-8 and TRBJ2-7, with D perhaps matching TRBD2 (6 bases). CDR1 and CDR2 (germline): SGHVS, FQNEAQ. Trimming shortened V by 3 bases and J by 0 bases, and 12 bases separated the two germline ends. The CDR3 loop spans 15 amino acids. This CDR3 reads CASSFSRGYSYEQYF. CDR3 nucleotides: TGTGCCAGCAGCTTTTCTCGGGGGTACTCCTACGAGCAGTACTTC.

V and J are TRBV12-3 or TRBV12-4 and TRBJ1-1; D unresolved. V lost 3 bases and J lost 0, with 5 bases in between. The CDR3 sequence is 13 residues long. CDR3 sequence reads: CASSLTVNTEAFF. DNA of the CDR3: TGTGCCAGCAGTTTGACGGTGAACACTGAAGCTTTCTTT.

In nucleotides, the CDR3 is TGTGCCTGGAGTGTAGGGACAGGGGACTCTGGAAACACCATATATTTT. Translation gives CAWSVGTGDSGNTIYF. V and J are TRBV30 and TRBJ1-3, with 10 nucleotides matching TRBD1. The V segment lost 0 bases and the J segment 0 bases; nucleotides outside the gene matches: 2. Germline V gene lookup returns CDR1 GTSNPN and CDR2 SVGIG (reference sequence). The CDR3 is made up of 16 amino acids.

CDR3 sequence: CASRYDRGDRNTEAFF. The CDR3 DNA reads as TGTGCCAGCAGATACGACAGGGGCGACAGGAACACTGAAGCTTTCTTT. The chain uses TRBV27 and TRBJ1-1, with 8 bases that match TRBD1. The V gene end was trimmed by 6 bases and the J gene end by 1 base; junction bases not matched to a gene: 10. Per the germline V gene, CDR1 is MNHEY and CDR2 is SMNVEV (reference sequence). The CDR3 loop spans 16 amino acids.